This T cell receptor (beta chain) derives from a study of blood T cell repertoires in COVID-19. Study-level information: Material from acute and convalescent COVID-19 was sourced from the United States, Italy and Spain. PBMCs, B-cell-depleted T cells, or T cells were the source of the cDNA or gDNA that made up the material.

Authors' processing steps: Estimation of nucleated cell counts relied on the amplification of reference gene primers. Some clones are missing from TCRdb's copy, which holds only in-frame ones; the method was immunoSEQ multiplex PCR. V and J calls and clone size are copied from that table; D and trimming were computed from the DNA. This repertoire shows hundreds of thousands of clones, around nine tenths found once; its top ten account for around 1.5%. V was clipped by 4 bases and J by 3 bases; unmatched bases: 12. The CDR3 sequence is 17 residues long. Germline V lookup: CDR1 SNHLY, CDR2 FYNNEI. The V gene is TRBV2, the J gene TRBJ1-5; 7 bases agree with TRBD1. This sequence was found in a woman aged 55-75 years who had recovered from COVID-19. The specimen was peripheral blood. The CDR3 is CASSGLGAGGDNQPQHF. The CDR3 bases are TGTGCCAGCAGTGGCCTCGGGGCAGGGGGAGACAATCAGCCCCAGCATTTT.